One and the same sample provided the 25 T cell receptor beta chains below, sequenced in a study of cytomegalovirus exposure and HLA in healthy donors. 60 Vbeta and 13 Jbeta primers were used in PCR. TCRdb's table, derived via immunoSEQ multiplex PCR, lists solely in-frame clones and lacks some. The sample lists over 150,000 clones; 68% were seen once. The sequenced sample consisted of PBMCs. The receptors stem from a man aged 50 to 60 in good health and CMV-seronegative.

This clone was seen more than once but under ten times. J is TRBJ1-5 and V is TRBV6-1, with 11 bases fitting TRBD1. Trimming took 8 bases from V and 1 from J; bases not matched to a gene: 1. This CDR3 region has 14 residues. Looked up from germline, CDR1 is MNHNS and CDR2 is SASEGT. The CDR3 DNA reads TGTGCCAGCGGGGACAGGGGGAGCAATCAGCCCCAGCATTTT. It specifies CASGDRGSNQPQHF.

The chain combines TRBV9 with TRBJ1-2; 10 nucleotides align to TRBD1. Germline lookup yields CDR1 SGDLS and CDR2 YYNGEE. This CDR3 region has 15 residues. J lost 7 bases, V lost 3 bases, and 9 bases had no gene match. The CDR3 protein is CASSADWGTGVGYTF. Here the CDR3 DNA reads TGTGCCAGCAGCGCCGATTGGGGGACAGGGGTTGGCTACACCTTC.

The chain links TRBV11-2 to TRBJ2-5; possible D gene TRBD2, 6 bases. The CDR3 has 17 amino acids. Trimming cost V 3 bases and J 2 bases, with 19 bases left between them. Germline CDR1 SGHAT, CDR2 FQNNGV. The CDR3 DNA sequence: TGTGCCAGCAGCTTGACCAGGGTGCTCGGGGGACAAGAGACCCAGTACTTC. Its translation is CASSLTRVLGGQETQYF. Together with reference TRBV11-2 and TRBJ2-5, the CDR3 gives the full variable domain: EAGVAQSPRYKIIEKRQSVAFWCNPISGHATLYWYQQILGQGPKLLIQFQNNGVVDDSQLPKDRFSAERLKGVDSTLKIQPAKLEDSAVYLCASSLTRVLGGQETQYFGPGTRLLVL.

This clone is a singleton in its sample. This chain joins TRBV5-1 and TRBJ2-7; 9 positions match TRBD2. CDR1 and CDR2 (germline): SGHRS, YFSETQ. The CDR3 runs to 14 residues. Germline trimming cut 4 bases from V and 4 bases from J; bases unmatched to any gene: 6. The CDR3 coding sequence is TGCGCCAGCAGCCCGAGCGGGGGGCAGTACGAGCAGTACTTC. Translation gives CASSPSGGQYEQYF.

The gene calls are TRBV7-3 and TRBJ2-2; no clear D. V lost 1 base, J lost 3 bases, and 6 bases lay in between. The CDR3 covers 14 residues. Germline CDR1 SGHTA, CDR2 FQGTGA. The CDR3 protein is CASSLRRDTGELFF. CDR3 nucleotides: TGTGCCAGCAGCTTAAGACGGGACACCGGGGAGCTGTTTTTT. Looking up the rest from reference TRBV7-3 and TRBJ2-2 gives the full variable domain: GAGVSQTPSNKVTEKGKYVELRCDPISGHTALYWYRQSLGQGPEFLIYFQGTGAADDSGLPNDRFFAVRPEGSVSTLKIQRTERGDSAVYLCASSLRRDTGELFFGEGSRLTVL.

This chain uses TRBV27 with TRBJ2-2, with 13 bases lining up with TRBD2. The CDR3 length is 17 residues. J was trimmed by 6 bases and V by 2 bases; bases with no gene match: 6. CDR1 and CDR2 (germline): MNHEY, SMNVEV (reference sequence). DNA for the CDR3: TGTGCCAGCAGTTTACCTCGGACTAGCGGGGGACCCGGGGAGCTGTTTTTT. Translation: CASSLPRTSGGPGELFF.

This clone was observed a single time. The chain links TRBV13 to TRBJ1-6, with 7 bases aligning to TRBD1. This CDR3 has 16 residues. The ends lost 5 bases at V and 6 bases at J; junction bases unmatched: 10. CDR1 and CDR2 (germline): PRHDT, FYEKMQ (reference sequence). CDR3 protein: CASSQGEGARNSPLHF. DNA of the CDR3: TGTGCCAGCAGCCAAGGTGAGGGGGCGCGTAATTCACCCCTCCACTTT.

The J gene is TRBJ2-3, the V gene TRBV5-4; 12 nucleotides agree with TRBD2. Germline loops: CDR1 SGHNT, CDR2 YYREEE (reference sequence). Trimming removed 5 bases from V and 2 bases from J; junction bases left unmatched: 9. This CDR3 has 17 amino acids. CDR3 nucleotides: TGTGCCAGCAGTTGGCTGACTAGCGGGGGTCACACAGATACGCAGTATTTT. Protein sequence: CASSWLTSGGHTDTQYF.

The V call is TRBV28, the J call TRBJ1-2; TRBD1 matches 9 bases. CDR3 size: 14 residues. The J segment lost 8 bases and the V segment lost 4 bases, leaving 8 bases of the junction unmatched. Germline V lookup: CDR1 MDHEN, CDR2 SYDVKM. This CDR3 is CASSYGQGRMGYTF. The CDR3 coding sequence is TGTGCCAGCAGTTACGGACAGGGGAGAATGGGCTACACCTTC.

This chain links TRBV5-1 with TRBJ1-6; 10 bases align to TRBD1. CDR1 and CDR2 (germline): SGHRS, YFSETQ. The CDR3 loop spans 14 amino acids. V dropped 4 bases and J dropped 10; count of bases not matched to a gene: 5. CDR3 nucleotide sequence: TGCGCCAGCAGCGCCGGGACAGGGGCCTCACCCCTCCACTTT. Residues: CASSAGTGASPLHF.

This chain joins TRBV10-3 and TRBJ1-3; TRBD1 matches at 7 bases. CDR3 size: 15 residues. CDR1 ENHRY and CDR2 SYGVKD come from the germline V gene. Trimming at V came to 3 bases and at J to 4 bases, leaving 6 bases not matched to a gene. The CDR3 DNA sequence: TGTGCCATCAGTGATGGCCCGACAGGGGGAAACACCATATATTTT. This translates into CAISDGPTGGNTIYF.

This rearrangement joins TRBV14 to TRBJ2-7; no firm D call. The CDR3 is 14 residues long. Germline V gene sequence: CDR1 SGHDN, CDR2 FVKESK. Deletions cut 2 bases from V and 6 bases from J, with 14 bases between. In DNA, the CDR3 is TGTGCCAGCAGCCAACAAATACTCCGCGGCGAGCAGTACTTC. Amino acid sequence: CASSQQILRGEQYF.

Only a few counts were recorded for this clone. The chain has TRBV5-1 and TRBJ2-1; the match to TRBD1 covers 8 bases. Germline V CDR1 and CDR2: SGHRS, YFSETQ. V gave up 1 base and J gave up 2 bases; unmatched junction bases: 2. The CDR3 extends over 15 amino acids. The CDR3 sequence: CASSLSQGAYNEQFF. CDR3 nucleotides: TGCGCCAGCAGCTTGTCACAGGGGGCCTACAATGAGCAGTTCTTC.

The chain recombines TRBV4-1 with TRBJ1-1; a weak D match, TRBD1 (5 bases). The CDR3 covers 15 residues. Trimming stripped 2 bases from V and 2 bases from J, with 12 bases between. Germline V CDR1 and CDR2: MGHRA, YSYEKL. Here the CDR3 reads CASSQLTVLNTEAFF. The CDR3 DNA sequence: TGCGCCAGCAGCCAACTGACAGTTCTAAACACTGAAGCTTTCTTT.

This chain connects TRBV19 to TRBJ2-7, with 10 bases lining up with TRBD1. The CDR3 consists of 15 residues. Per germline, CDR1 LNHDA and CDR2 SQIVND (reference sequence). Germline trimming cut 5 bases from V and 6 bases from J; bases unmatched to any gene: 10. The CDR3 spells CASSPHRDRGTEQYF. The CDR3 nucleotides read TGTGCCAGTAGTCCCCACCGGGACAGGGGAACCGAGCAGTACTTC.

This clone was counted only a few times. The chain couples TRBV19 to TRBJ1-5; 8 bases map to TRBD1. The CDR3 sequence is 20 residues long. V was pared by 5 bases and J by 6 bases, with 24 bases of the junction left unmatched. Per germline, CDR1 LNHDA and CDR2 SQIVND (reference sequence). CDR3 bases: TGTGCCAGTAGTCCTGAGGACAGGGCGAACACTTTTGGACTAGGTCAGCCCCAGCATTTT. Protein product: CASSPEDRANTFGLGQPQHF.

This chain joins TRBV28 and TRBJ1-1; 7 bases are a match to TRBD1. Germline V gene lookup returns CDR1 MDHEN and CDR2 SYDVKM. Trimming cost V 2 bases and J 0 bases; bases outside gene matches: 9. There are 17 residues in the CDR3. The CDR3 DNA follows: TGTGCCAGCAGTTTAACCGGGGACAGCCTCATGAACACTGAAGCTTTCTTT. Residues: CASSLTGDSLMNTEAFF.

This sequence joins TRBV14 and TRBJ2-7; possibly TRBD1 for D (6 bases). V shed 2 bases and J shed 5 bases, with 16 bases lying between them. Germline lookup yields CDR1 SGHDN and CDR2 FVKESK. This CDR3 has 15 amino acids. The CDR3 DNA reads TGTGCCAGCAGCCAACCCAGGGGCCTTTTGGACGAGCAGTACTTC. Residues: CASSQPRGLLDEQYF.

A few counts support this clone. The CDR3 coding sequence is TGCGCCAGCAGTGGGGGACAAAACGGGTACGAGCAGTACTTC. Translating it yields CASSGGQNGYEQYF. This chain links TRBV10-1 with TRBJ2-7, with TRBD1 as a possible D gene (6 bases). Germline V gene data show CDR1 as WNHNN and CDR2 as SYGVQD (reference sequence). This CDR3 contains 14 residues. Trimming pared 4 bases from V and 4 bases from J, leaving 14 bases between.

The chain employs TRBV11-3 and TRBJ2-7, with a possible D match to TRBD2 (5 bases). V lost 5 bases to trimming and J lost 7 bases, with 18 bases between them. Germline lookup yields CDR1 SGHNT and CDR2 YENEEA. This CDR3 spans 14 amino acids. CDR3 protein: CASSPNWPPGEQYF. As DNA, the CDR3 is TGTGCCAGCAGCCCTAATTGGCCACCGGGGGAGCAGTACTTC.

Points on this clone: Different DNA sequences within this sample yield the same CDR3. This chain joins TRBV25-1 and TRBJ2-7, with unresolved D. Looked up from germline, CDR1 is MGHDK and CDR2 is SYGVNS. This CDR3 is 14 amino acids long. With 0 bases removed from V and 4 bases from J, the gap between germline ends came to 10 bases. DNA of the CDR3: TGTGCCAGCAGTGAATACCCCAGATCTTACGAGCAGTACTTC. It translates to CASSEYPRSYEQYF.

This chain links TRBV28 with TRBJ1-1; unclear D gene. In germline, CDR1 is MDHEN, CDR2 SYDVKM. The V end was cut by 6 bases, the J end by 0 bases, with 8 bases between. The CDR3 length is 13 residues. CDR3 in DNA: TGTGCCAGCAGAGCTACAGTGAACACTGAAGCTTTCTTT. This gives the protein CASRATVNTEAFF.

V gene TRBV2 combines with J gene TRBJ1-1; no definite D call. From germline, CDR1 is SNHLY and CDR2 FYNNEI. Trimming removed 0 bases at V and 3 bases at J, with 5 bases between. This CDR3 region has 13 residues. The CDR3 sequence: CASSEAVYTEAFF. CDR3 bases: TGTGCCAGCAGTGAAGCCGTGTACACTGAAGCTTTCTTT.

J is TRBJ2-2 and V is TRBV5-1; D remains ambiguous. This CDR3 contains 13 residues. V dropped 0 bases and J dropped 7 bases, with 7 bases sitting between them. Germline V gives CDR1 SGHRS, CDR2 YFSETQ. The CDR3 DNA sequence: TGCGCCAGCAGCTTGGTCCCTTACGGGGAGCTGTTTTTT. It specifies CASSLVPYGELFF.

The chain employs TRBV12-5 and TRBJ2-1, with D possibly TRBD1 on 5 matching bases. CDR3 size: 13 residues. Per the germline V gene, CDR1 is LGHNT and CDR2 is FRNRAP. V lost 4 bases and J lost 3, with 7 bases in between. CDR3 in amino acids: CASGSTVYNEQFF. CDR3 sequence (DNA): TGTGCTAGTGGTTCGACAGTCTACAATGAGCAGTTCTTC.